This T cell receptor beta chain comes out of a study of cytomegalovirus exposure and HLA in healthy donors. General study findings and limits: Most subjects had HLA-A and HLA-B alleles reportedly predicted accurately by TCR beta sequences. Researchers left out some V segments, among them TRBV6-2 and TRBV6-3, as indistinguishable. It emerged from a later analysis that several of the most significant clusters appeared to be linked to common viral pathogens.

This CDR3 region has 16 residues. Trimming took 5 bases from V and 0 from J, leaving 17 bases between them. From germline, CDR1 is SGHTA and CDR2 FQGNSA. PCR used 60 Vbeta primers and 13 Jbeta primers. Clones were read by immunoSEQ multiplex PCR, and TCRdb kept only the in-frame ones, dropping some. The sample consists of about 120,000 clones, 75% to 85% of them appearing once. Details on this clone: What it recognizes is unknown.

The V and J genes are TRBV7-2 and TRBJ2-7; D unclear. The specimen sequenced was PBMCs. The receptor comes from a female donor in good health and CMV-seropositive. This CDR3 is CASSLRGSPISYEQYF. DNA for the CDR3: TGTGCCAGCAGCCTAAGAGGCTCCCCCATCTCCTACGAGCAGTACTTC.